Detailed here is one T cell receptor (beta chain). The data derive from a study of blood T cell repertoires in COVID-19. Study details: Some COVID-19 samples were acute and others convalescent; all came from the United States, Italy and Spain.

The data were produced by immunoSEQ multiplex PCR, yet TCRdb's version contains in-frame clones alone and is incomplete. The data contain more than 150,000 clones, roughly 80% of them seen just once; the ten biggest clones take up approximately 15%. Living in 24 US areas, the participants were between roughly 18 and 95 years of age. This CDR3 is built from 16 residues. Deletions cut 3 bases from V and 2 bases from J, with 11 bases between. The germline gives CDR1 LNHDA, CDR2 SQIVND (reference sequence). The chain has TRBV19 and TRBJ2-6; tentatively, D is TRBD2 (6 bases). Sequences were obtained from PBMCs or T cells enriched from blood (not recorded which). The source is a man in his sixties who had been exposed to COVID-19. The CDR3 sequence is CASSIAGQPGANVLTF. The CDR3 coding sequence is TGTGCCAGTAGTATCGCGGGGCAACCTGGGGCCAACGTCCTGACTTTC.